The clone carrying this T cell receptor beta chain was counted once. Its antigen is not identified. This CDR3 spans 15 amino acids. Germline CDR1 and CDR2: MGHRA and YSYEKL. Losses at the gene ends were 1 base for V and 5 bases for J; bases not matched to a gene: 3. The data stem from a study of T cells in Graves' hyperthyroidism and ophthalmopathy. Study conclusions and caveats: Blood samples included most of the expanded thyroid clonotypes exceeding 0.001. Ophthalmopathy got predicted by the model a median approximately 6 months before its onset.

The investigators amplified TCR beta CDR3 regions from RNA transcripts. HTBI primers were employed in a first-round RT-PCR of the TCR CDR3. TCRdb reanalysed the multiplex PCR reads using MiXCR and keeps one entry per CDR3 protein. In the table there are about 590,000 distinct CDR3 sequences, over 12% of which are singletons. The clonotype was recovered from a woman between 18 and 29 years old with Graves' ophthalmopathy. The genes are TRBV4-1 and TRBJ2-7, with TRBD2 matching 12 bases. The material sequenced was blood. This CDR3 is CASSQALAGGDEQYF. Written as DNA, the CDR3 is TGCGCCAGCAGCCAAGCACTAGCGGGAGGAGACGAGCAGTACTTC.